Here is one T cell receptor (beta chain) with its context. Its cognate antigen has yet to be identified. At one end, the junction sequence differs from germline, possibly due to a read error. Using the deep immunoSEQ assay, TCR CDR3 regions were amplified from genomic DNA by multiplex PCR. Extracted genomic DNA from each cell subset was distributed evenly across all wells of several immunoSEQ 96-well plates, and each plate was treated as a replicate. Each replicate PCR for sorted subsets received roughly 200 ng genomic DNA, equal to tens of thousands of T cell genomes. The purified libraries were quantified using a Qubit 3.0 fluorometer, sized with a Bioanalyzer 2100, and then quantified again using the KAPA Library Quantification kit. Every immunoSEQ 96-well plate was sequenced on a separate single-read 150-cycle Illumina NextSeq 550 flow cell. In the authors' own workflow: Because the immunoSEQ output held only junctional sequences and lacked quality scores, the filtering could not match the filtering applied to full-length reads. To assign V/J genes and CDR3, sequences were annotated against IMGT germline references using PyIR, a Python wrapper for IgBLAST v1.9. Reads with weak V/J assignments (E-value above 1e-6), missing CDR3, stop codons, out-of-frame junctions, or ambiguous translated residues were removed. A V3J clonotype was defined by an identical inferred V gene, J gene, and CDR3 amino acid sequence. Percentage overlap between repertoires was calculated by dividing the number of shared unique clonotypes by the size of the smaller repertoire. Repertoire richness was assessed with RTK rarefaction, the Chao1 estimator, and Recon v2.1 estimates of unobserved clonotypes. Generation probabilities were computed with OLGA for all TCRbeta clonotypes obtained by the gDNA method from a few donors. TCRdb provides this immuneACCESS table in a form limited to in-frame rearrangements. Some clones are lacking; in checked studies, under half of them reflect an unresolved V gene, and why the rest are absent is not known. The V and J calls and clone size come from that table; D and trimming were worked out from the DNA. Across this sample there are about 640,000 clones, with approximately 79% seen only once. The ten biggest clones cover around 2% of the sample.

This sample is drawn from a study of shared clonotypes between healthy human individuals (dated by TCRdb to between 2020 and 2021). Notes on the research overall: A couple of women and a few men aged 18 to 49 years were included in the cohort. For each donor, CD4 naive and CD4 memory were each given three plates, CD8 naive was given two plates, and CD8 memory was given one plate. Different laboratories and diverse techniques were used to prepare libraries and sequence TCR repertoires, to increase sequencing depth and limit assay-specific biases. To estimate repertoire size and how much clonotype sharing occurs between individuals, the study deeply sequenced the blood TCR repertoires of five healthy adults. Per donor, leukapheresis produced somewhere between about 0.94 and 10 billion PBMCs. Broader findings and caveats from the paper: Even with the large sequencing depth, rarefaction of the sorted-subset datasets indicated that sequencing was incomplete. Larger estimated clonotype richness was generally found for naive subsets than for memory subsets. About 4.5% of naive CD4, 3.5% of naive CD8, about 2.5% of memory CD4, and 0.4% of memory CD8 clonotypes were shared across several donors. Sampling was restricted to blood, and TCR repertoires in tissue are likely to differ from TCR repertoires in blood. Compared with non-shared clonotypes, clonotypes shared by all four sorted-subset donors had higher generation probabilities. The genetic and exposure-history diversity represented was limited by the small number of donors. Pairwise subsampling indicated that sequencing depth was expected to affect the degree of clonotype sharing among donors.

The germline V gene sets CDR1 to SGHRS and CDR2 to YFSETQ. The CDR3 sequence holds 14 residues, the cysteine and phenylalanine included. CDR3 DNA only is kept here, 42 bases in frame from base 1. The donors were healthy, HIV-negative adults with no recently reported acute infections or vaccinations. Only Caucasian adults living in Nashville, Tennessee, USA were represented among the donors. CD4+ T cells were enriched by magnetic negative selection, after which naive cells were positively selected on CD45RA and the negative fraction was taken as the memory subset. Blood was collected by leukapheresis, and PBMCs were isolated by Ficoll-Histopaque density gradient centrifugation and then cryopreserved in liquid nitrogen vapor phase. Analytical flow cytometry was used to check the purity and quantity of each magnetically sorted T cell population. Genomic DNA was isolated from every sorted fraction and measured by UV absorbance on a Nanodrop 2000c.

The sequence came from a woman aged 30 to 39 in good health. Sequenced: memory CD4+ T cells sorted from blood. Per the publication, the cell subset or site label means: CD45RA-negative fraction. The chain couples TRBV5-1 to TRBJ1-5, with no confidently assigned D gene. The CDR3 in this case is CASSLGIGNQPQHF. In nucleotide form, the sequence is TGTGCCAGCAGCTTAGGCATCGGCAATCAGCCCCAGCATTTT.